The sequence of this T cell receptor (beta chain) was determined in a study of cytomegalovirus exposure and HLA in healthy donors. Study-wide background: The approximately 600 first-cohort repertoires shared a platform with the approximately 110 validation repertoires, as reported in a later analysis. Study results and caveats: Within the 100 to 150 validation repertoires, first-cohort TCR clusters tended to co-occur, according to a later analysis.

Comments on this clone: Antigen specificity is unknown.

The table came from immunoSEQ multiplex PCR; TCRdb's copy has only in-frame clones and leaves some out. The sample yields roughly 56,000 clones, 85% to 95% seen once. V shed 4 bases and J shed 0 bases, with 9 bases lying between them. The germline V gene encodes CDR1 SNHLY and CDR2 FYNNEI. The length of the CDR3 is 14 residues. The chain recombines TRBV2 with TRBJ1-1; TRBD1 is a possible D gene (5 bases). Sequencing input: PBMCs. This clonotype was sampled from a woman aged 18 to 35 in good health and CMV-seropositive. This chain's CDR3 is CASSVRGLNTEAFF. The CDR3 DNA is TGTGCCAGCAGTGTAAGGGGATTGAACACTGAAGCTTTCTTT.